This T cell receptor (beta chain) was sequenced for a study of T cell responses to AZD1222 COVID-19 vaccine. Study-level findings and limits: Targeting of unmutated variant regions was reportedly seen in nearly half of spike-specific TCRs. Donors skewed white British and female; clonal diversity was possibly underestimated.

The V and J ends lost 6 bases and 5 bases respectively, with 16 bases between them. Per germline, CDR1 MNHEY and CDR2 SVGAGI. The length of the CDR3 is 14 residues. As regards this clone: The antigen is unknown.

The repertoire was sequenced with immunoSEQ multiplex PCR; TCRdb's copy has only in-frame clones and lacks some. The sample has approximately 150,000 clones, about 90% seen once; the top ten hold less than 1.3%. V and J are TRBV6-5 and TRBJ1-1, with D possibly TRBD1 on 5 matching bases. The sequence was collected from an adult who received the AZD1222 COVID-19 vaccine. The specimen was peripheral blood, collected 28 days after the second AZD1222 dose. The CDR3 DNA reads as TGTGCCAGCAGCTACAGCGGGGGAGGAACTGAAGCTTTCTTT. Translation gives CASSYSGGGTEAFF.